This entry is about one T cell receptor beta chain. Which antigen it targets is not known. Base-call qualities are not available, and no considerably larger clone is one nucleotide away. The sample is drawn from a study of cytomegalovirus exposure and HLA in healthy donors listed by TCRdb under 2017. Background for the entire study: An earlier analysis of approximately 590 of the donors reported about 290 Gb of sequence data and around 110 million unique TCR beta sequences from roughly 180 million T cells. Around 330 gigabases of sequencing data and tens of millions of unique TCR sequences made up an early release that covered 640 HLA-typed donors. Among the roughly 370 genotyped donors, around 81% belonged to the genetic ancestry cluster associated with self-reported Caucasian donors. The study was designed to test whether signatures of past pathogen exposure could be identified by cataloging public T cell receptors. The study used immunosequencing to profile the T cell repertoires of approximately 630 subjects and linked those repertoires to cytomegalovirus serostatus. Along with the roughly 670-subject first cohort, a separate validation cohort of over a hundred different subjects was used. The study combined high-throughput TCR immunosequencing, statistical association of individual TCRs with disease status, and machine learning to predict cytomegalovirus infection status. A later analysis re-analyzed previously published TCR beta repertoires from about 730 donors and added high-resolution HLA genotyping to study TCR occurrence patterns. In the later analysis, no new phenotypic data were used to find candidate immune exposures; instead, reliance was placed on TCR beta sequences and their occurrence across donors. An earlier analysis of roughly 580 of the donors used high-throughput TCR beta sequencing to judge whether each TCR beta V gene segment behaved as functional or pseudogenic. Donor age, sex, ethnicity and CMV serostatus were compiled alongside the repertoire data. A later genetic analysis used genome-wide SNP genotypes for about 60% of the roughly 670 donors, treating that subset as a discovery cohort. All discovery cohort repertoires had been generated using a single sequencing platform. HLA typing covered class I and class II loci at four-digit resolution. The number of typed donors differed by locus: about 620-630 for A, B, C, DRB1 and DQB1; 522 for DQA1; around 610 for DPA1; and 400 to 480 for DPB1. Roughly five DR-DQ haplotypes were handled as single units for association and clustering, since linkage in the cohort was strong. On average, over 200,000 unique TCR beta nucleotide sequences were sequenced per donor among some 430 genotyped donors of the cohort, with roughly 18% of those sequences being non-productive.

Libraries were constructed by the immunoSEQ multiplex PCR assay. For the multiplex PCR, a mixture combining 60 forward primers for TCR Vbeta segments and 13 reverse primers for TCR Jbeta segments was used. Amplification of the CDR3 region of rearranged TCR beta genes was performed with a multiplex PCR assay on genomic DNA. The amplified TCR beta libraries were sequenced on the Illumina HiSeq System as 87-base-pair reads. As for the original processing: A later analysis counted some 80 million unique TCR beta chains across the 670 or so repertoires, and around 9.9 million of these chains were shared by at least two donors. A nearest-neighbor algorithm error-corrected the raw reads and collapsed the reads into unique sequences, merging closely related sequences to remove PCR and sequencing errors. Alignment of CDR3 sequences to IMGT reference sequences was used to assign V, D and J gene segments. For a sequence to be retained, a match of at least six nucleotides to both a V gene segment and a J gene segment was required. Rearrangements were called productive when the CDR3 lacked stop codons and stayed in frame with V and J; all others were non-productive. CDR3 was defined by IMGT convention, running from the second conserved V-encoded cysteine to the conserved J-encoded phenylalanine. The earlier analysis of 500 to 750 of the donors excluded any sequence lacking an unambiguous match to a single V gene segment. In an earlier analysis of roughly 500 of the donors, V segments were called functional above 56.7% productive rearrangements and were called segregating when the between-donor standard deviation exceeded 5%. A statistical classification framework was built for diagnosing cytomegalovirus status from the catalog of TCR beta chain sequences. A later analysis assigned V and J genes by comparing TCR nucleotide sequences with IMGT/GENE-DB human TR gene sequences. The TCRdist pipeline was used in a later analysis to assign CDR3 sequences and most-parsimonious VDJ recombination scenarios. A later analysis defined each TCR beta chain by its CDR3 amino acid sequence plus V-gene family, and excluded reads lacking a unique V-gene family. In a later analysis, fewer than 600 highly shared, low-generation-probability nucleotide sequences were removed to address suspected cross-contamination and a sequencing artifact. For each public chain, a later analysis derived a clonal expansion index from normalized ranks of inferred template counts within each repertoire. Generation probabilities in a later analysis came from a VDJ recombination model fitted to out-of-frame rearrangements, and those results were checked against IGoR. A later analysis scored TCR-TCR, TCR-HLA and TCR-CMV co-occurrence with hypergeometric tests, applying a repertoire-size bias correction to TCR pairs. A later analysis estimated false discovery rates by permuting HLA or CMV assignments 20 times. In a later analysis, co-occurring TCRs were grouped with DBSCAN, and TCRdist sequence similarity was added when clustering was performed within HLA-allele-positive subsets. Repertoires with fewer than 30,000 or more than 120,000 public chains, plus five repertoires with anomalous nucleotide sharing, were excluded from co-occurrence clustering. TCRdb obtained this table from immuneACCESS and retained in-frame rearrangements with V and J assigned. These tables miss some clones; where compared with another copy, unresolved V genes account for less than half of the shortfall, and the remainder is unexplained. Clone size and V and J calls were adopted from that table, with D and trimming inferred from the DNA. For this sample there are 90,000 to 150,000 clones; 75% to 80% appear just once. In total, the top ten clones hold 12% of the sample.

Findings and caveats that apply to the study as a whole: According to a later genetic analysis, donors in an Asian-associated ancestry cluster had fewer N-insertions in productive TCRs than the approximately 670-donor mean. Because HLA typing was unavailable for some donors at each locus, only the typed subset was used in association tests. Correlated functional status among segregating V segments might be attributable to linkage disequilibrium, but an unknown experimental factor could not be ruled out. Broadly in line with IMGT annotations, most TCR beta V segments showed up in productive rearrangements about 90% or about 30% of the time in an earlier analysis of some 590 of the donors. The presence/absence analyses assumed that sequencing depth was roughly uniform across donors, and that assumption may not be true. The only immune exposure information available for the cohort was CMV serostatus. The study listed 150 to 200 TCR beta chains as associated with cytomegalovirus. In this cohort, only TCR beta chains were sequenced, and detectable features were limited by the absence of alpha or paired-chain data. A later analysis found that HLA-associated TCR beta chains were more clonally expanded and had lower generation probabilities than equally common non-associated chains. When HLA alleles, especially DR and DQ, strongly co-occurred, TCR associations were difficult to assign to individual alleles. A further reported finding was that TCR beta sequences accurately predicted the HLA-A and HLA-B alleles for most subjects in the first cohort. The sequencing pipeline was judged likely to have produced a cluster of highly shared sequence variants as a technical artifact. According to the authors, the approach could potentially be generalized to other disease states and immunological phenotypes. In a later analysis, some 17,000 TCR beta sequences were associated with specific HLA alleles at a false discovery rate of 0.05. Over 15 rarely observed V segments, including chromosome 9 orphons, were excluded from the earlier analysis of almost 600 of the donors because counts were too low. V-gene and J-gene trimming of TCR beta chains was associated with a missense DCLRE1C variant in a later genetic analysis, and the association was replicated in an independent cohort. A few of the identified cytomegalovirus-associated TCR beta chains were confirmed in vitro to be specific for cytomegalovirus antigens. According to a later analysis, most CMV-associated TCR beta chains appeared to be HLA-restricted, and the HLA associations seemed to be driven largely by CMV exposure. A later analysis found that TCR association rates varied across HLA loci, with DRB1 alleles showing the most associated TCRs and HLA-C alleles the fewest. A later analysis reported that several top co-occurrence clusters appeared linked to parvovirus B19, influenza, CMV and Epstein-Barr virus. The classifier was reported to diagnose cytomegalovirus status with high specificity and sensitivity in both the original cohort and the validation cohort. Across donors, most TCR sequences were observed very rarely, whereas some public TCRs were present in many individuals. Some IMGT-functional V segments, including TRBV6-2 and TRBV6-3, could not be told apart with the 87-base-pair reads, so those segments were excluded.

In total, approximately 610 healthy bone marrow donors made up the cohort. At the time of sampling, every cohort member was nominally healthy, though immune exposures that went unrecorded were likely present. The donor was CMV seropositive and was included in the group of 250 to 300 seropositive cohort members. Each donor provided a peripheral blood sample, and peripheral blood mononuclear cells were used for TCR beta sequencing. The Qiagen DNeasy Blood Extraction Kit was used to extract genomic DNA from the blood cell samples. Looking up the germline V gene yields CDR1 MNHNS and CDR2 SASEGT. Taken from cysteine to phenylalanine, the CDR3 has 12 residues. Left in the record is the CDR3 DNA by itself, 36 bases read in frame from the first base. Trimming at the junction amounts to 2 bases on V and 5 bases on J, and the germline ends lie 4 bases apart.

This receptor chain uses TRBV6-1 and TRBJ1-5, with the identity of the D gene unclear. The sequenced sample consisted of PBMCs. The receptor was isolated from a middle-aged woman in good health and CMV-seropositive. Here is the DNA: TGTGCCAGCAGTGAATTCTATCAGCCCCAGCATTTT. The encoded protein is CASSEFYQPQHF.